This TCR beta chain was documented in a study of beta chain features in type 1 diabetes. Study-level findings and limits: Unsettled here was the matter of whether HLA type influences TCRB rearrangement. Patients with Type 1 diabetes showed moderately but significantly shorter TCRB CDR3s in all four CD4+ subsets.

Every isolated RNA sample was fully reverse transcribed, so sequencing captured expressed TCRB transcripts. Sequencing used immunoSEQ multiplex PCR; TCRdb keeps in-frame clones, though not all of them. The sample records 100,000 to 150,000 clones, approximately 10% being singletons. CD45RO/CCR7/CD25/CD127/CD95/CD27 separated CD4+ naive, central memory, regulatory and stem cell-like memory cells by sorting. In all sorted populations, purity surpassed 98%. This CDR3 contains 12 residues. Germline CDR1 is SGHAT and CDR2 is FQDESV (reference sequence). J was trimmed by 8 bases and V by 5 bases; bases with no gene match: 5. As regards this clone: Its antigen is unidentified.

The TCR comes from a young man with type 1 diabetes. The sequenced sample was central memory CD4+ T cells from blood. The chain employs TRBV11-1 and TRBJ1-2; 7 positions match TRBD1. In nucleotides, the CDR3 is TGTGCCAGCAGCCCGTTAGGGGGCGGCTACACCTTC. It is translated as CASSPLGGGYTF.